These T cell receptor beta chains were read from a single sample in a study of blood T cell repertoires in COVID-19. Profiled with immunoSEQ multiplex PCR; TCRdb holds only in-frame clones, not every one. This sample has 180,000 or so clones; about 85% occur once, and the top ten carry about 1.2%. Sequencing input: peripheral blood. These receptors were obtained from a man aged 55-75 years who had recovered from COVID-19. Both conserved end residues are part of each CDR3. The D gene is left open where the match is weak.

d_call: TRBD1; v_call: TRBV28; j_call: TRBJ1-6; cdr3_aa: CASSSGQVEDNSPLHF
d_call: .; v_call: TRBV10-3; j_call: TRBJ1-6; cdr3_aa: CAISESMEDSPLHF
d_call: .; v_call: TRBV3-1/TRBV3-2; j_call: TRBJ1-1; cdr3_aa: CASSQPDGITEAFF
d_call: TRBD2; v_call: TRBV19; j_call: TRBJ2-3; cdr3_aa: CASRSGGTTDTQYF
d_call: TRBD1; v_call: TRBV29-1; j_call: TRBJ2-5; cdr3_aa: CSVTLQGAQETQYF
d_call: TRBD2; v_call: TRBV7-3; j_call: TRBJ2-3; cdr3_aa: CASSLTASGGPRADTQYF
d_call: .; v_call: TRBV5-4; j_call: TRBJ2-2; cdr3_aa: CASSLRGSTGELFF
d_call: TRBD1; v_call: TRBV9; j_call: TRBJ1-6; cdr3_aa: CASSVGGGAGNSPLHF
d_call: TRBD2; v_call: TRBV27; j_call: TRBJ2-5; cdr3_aa: CATGLAGTPETQYF
d_call: TRBD1; v_call: TRBV12-3/TRBV12-4; j_call: TRBJ2-5; cdr3_aa: CASRTGEETQYF
d_call: TRBD1; v_call: TRBV19; j_call: TRBJ1-3; cdr3_aa: CASNNRGTTGNTIYF
d_call: .; v_call: TRBV19; j_call: TRBJ1-5; cdr3_aa: CASSKGHRDHYSNQPQHF
d_call: TRBD1; v_call: TRBV27; j_call: TRBJ1-2; cdr3_aa: CASRGTGGNYGYTF